These 10 T cell receptor beta chains were all obtained from the same sample, sequenced in a study of Tregs in tolerant kidney transplant recipients (dated by TCRdb to about 2019). Interpreted using the paper, the time point label stands for: blood sample drawn before combined kidney and bone marrow transplant. Libraries came from the immunoSEQ multiplex PCR assay. Here the immuneACCESS table is served through TCRdb, limited to in-frame sequences with V and J called. Missing clones are a known gap in these copies; in checked studies unresolved V genes cover under half, and the rest lacks a known reason. The table of this sample itemizes about 48,000 clones. The top ten clonotypes cover roughly 0.89% of the sample. This specimen was CD4+ T cells from blood, taken before the transplant. These receptors came from a human donor who received a combined kidney and bone marrow transplant.

The chain's CDR3 is CASSRTGTGYNEQFF. The CDR3 bases that were read are TGTGCCAGCTCACGAACCGGGACAGGTTACAATGAG. The chain employs TRBV18 and TRBJ2-1; 8 nucleotides match TRBD1. The read terminates 3 residues ahead of where the CDR3 ends, so the germline J gene completes it. This CDR3 comprises 15 residues. Germline lookup yields CDR1 KGHSH and CDR2 LQKENI. J gave up 4 bases and V 4 bases, and 6 bases lay outside the gene matches.

About this clone itself: The sequence runs out 3 residues before the end of the CDR3; the remainder is reconstructed from the germline J gene. The chain uses TRBV7-7 and TRBJ2-1; D remains unclear. CDR3 length: 15 residues. V gave up 0 bases and J gave up 2 bases, with 8 bases separating them. CDR1 and CDR2 (germline): SSHAT, FNYEAQ (reference sequence). The covered CDR3 bases are TGTGCCAGCAGCTTAGCTGAAGCCCCCTACAATGAG. Protein product: CASSLAEAPYNE. The whole CDR3 protein is CASSLAEAPYNEQFF. The complete variable domain, with remaining parts taken from reference TRBV7-7 and TRBJ2-1, reads GAGVSQSPRYKVTKRGQDVTLRCDPISSHATLYWYQQALGQGPEFLTYFNYEAQPDKSGLPSDRFSAERPEGSISTLTIQRTEQRDSAMYRCASSLAEAPYNEQFFGPGTRLTVL.

A remark on this clone: The read terminates 3 residues ahead of where the CDR3 ends, so the germline J gene completes it. This rearrangement joins TRBV13 to TRBJ2-7; 7 positions agree with TRBD1. Germline CDR1 is PRHDT and CDR2 is FYEKMQ (reference sequence). V lost 5 bases and J lost 1; bases outside the gene matches: 11. This CDR3 contains 16 residues. CDR3 DNA, as far as it was read: TGTGCCAGCAGCCCCGGACCGGGACAGAATTCCTACGAG. Protein product: CASSPGPGQNSYE. The whole CDR3 protein is CASSPGPGQNSYEQYF.

To note about this clone: The CDR3 end is not reached by the read, which stops 3 residues before it; the germline J gene fills it in. The chain uses TRBV2 and TRBJ1-2, with D maybe TRBD1 (6 bases). V lost 6 bases to trimming and J lost 4 bases, with 21 bases between them. The CDR3 totals 16 residues. Looked up from germline, CDR1 is SNHLY and CDR2 is FYNNEI. The CDR3 sequence is CASSLIRTAAGYGYTF. The covered CDR3 bases are TGTGCCAGCAGCCTAATCCGGACAGCCGCAGGCTATGGC. Combining the CDR3 with reference TRBV2 and TRBJ1-2 gives the whole variable domain EPEVTQTPSHQVTQMGQEVILRCVPISNHLYFYWYRQILGQKVEFLVSFYNNEISEKSEIFDDQFSVERPDGSNFTLKIRSTKLEDSAMYFCASSLIRTAAGYGYTFGSGTRLTVV.

CDR3 region: CAGGRVAKNIQYF. The sequenced CDR3 bases are TGTGCCGGGGGGAGAGTAGCCAAAAACATT. V gene TRBV2 combines with J gene TRBJ2-4; perhaps TRBD2 as D (6 bases). The CDR3 is cut off 3 residues early in the read; its end comes from the germline J gene. From germline, CDR1 is SNHLY and CDR2 FYNNEI. The ends were cut back, 11 bases at V and 0 bases at J, with 11 bases in the middle. The CDR3 is 13 amino acids. The full variable domain, with the rest looked up from reference TRBV2 and TRBJ2-4, is EPEVTQTPSHQVTQMGQEVILRCVPISNHLYFYWYRQILGQKVEFLVSFYNNEISEKSEIFDDQFSVERPDGSNFTLKIRSTKLEDSAMYFCAGGRVAKNIQYFGAGTRLSVL.

Regarding this clone: The DNA ends 3 residues before the CDR3 does, and the rest of the CDR3 is filled in from the germline J gene. V usage is TRBV19 and J usage is TRBJ1-4, with D uncertain. CDR3 size: 16 residues. V dropped 4 bases and J dropped 7 bases, with 19 bases sitting between them. Per germline, CDR1 LNHDA and CDR2 SQIVND (reference sequence). This chain's CDR3 is CASSSHYEGCGEKLFF. The CDR3 bases that were read are TGTGCCAGTAGTAGCCATTACGAGGGCTGTGGTGAAAAA. The full variable domain, its missing parts supplied by reference TRBV19 and TRBJ1-4, is DGGITQSPKYLFRKEGQNVTLSCEQNLNHDAMYWYRQDPGQGLRLIYYSQIVNDFQKGDIAEGYSVSREKKESFPLTVTSAQKNPTAFYLCASSSHYEGCGEKLFFGSGTQLSVL.

A word on this clone: The CDR3 end falls 3 residues outside the read, so it is completed with the germline J gene. The chain couples TRBV18 to TRBJ2-1; 8 bases line up with TRBD1. There are 14 residues in the CDR3. Germline CDR1 KGHSH, CDR2 LQKENI. The V segment lost 5 bases and the J segment 6 bases; nucleotides outside the gene matches: 6. The CDR3 is CASSADRVVNEQFF. CDR3 bases read: TGTGCCAGCTCAGCGGACAGGGTTGTCAATGAG.

Points on this clone: With the read ending 3 residues before the CDR3 end, the germline J gene is used to fill in that end. V gene TRBV11-2 combines with J gene TRBJ1-2, with 8 bases matching TRBD1. The junction had 4 bases not matched to a gene; V was cut back by 5 bases and J by 2 bases. The V gene's germline CDR1 is SGHAT and CDR2 FQNNGV. This CDR3 is 14 amino acids long. The DNA read from the CDR3 is TGTGCCAGCAGCCCAAGGACAGGGAACTATGGC. Translating gives CASSPRTGNYG. In full, the CDR3 is CASSPRTGNYGYTF. The full variable domain, rest sourced from reference TRBV11-2 and TRBJ1-2, is EAGVAQSPRYKIIEKRQSVAFWCNPISGHATLYWYQQILGQGPKLLIQFQNNGVVDDSQLPKDRFSAERLKGVDSTLKIQPAKLEDSAVYLCASSPRTGNYGYTFGSGTRLTVV.

With respect to this clone: Coverage ceases 3 residues before the CDR3 finishes, and the germline J gene fills in the end. The J gene is TRBJ2-3, the V gene TRBV20-1, with D tentatively TRBD2 (6 bases). V was shortened by 6 bases and J by 1 base, with 17 bases between the two germline ends. The CDR3 is 15 amino acids. The V gene's germline CDR1 is DFQATT and CDR2 SNEGSKA (reference sequence). The covered CDR3 bases are TGCAGTGCCCCGGGGGATTCCGGGGGCACAGATACG. Translating it yields CSAPGDSGGTDT. The whole CDR3 protein reads CSAPGDSGGTDTQYF.

Partial CDR3 DNA: TGTGCCAGTACCCTCGAGGCGGGACAGACCTACGAG. Its translation is CASTLEAGQTYE. The whole CDR3 region reads CASTLEAGQTYEQYF. The chain uses TRBV19 and TRBJ2-7; D is perhaps TRBD1 (7 bases). From the germline J gene comes the end of the CDR3, since the read stops 3 residues before it. Looked up from germline, CDR1 is LNHDA and CDR2 is SQIVND (reference sequence). V lost 7 bases and J 2 bases, leaving 18 bases between the germline ends. The length of the CDR3 is 15 residues.